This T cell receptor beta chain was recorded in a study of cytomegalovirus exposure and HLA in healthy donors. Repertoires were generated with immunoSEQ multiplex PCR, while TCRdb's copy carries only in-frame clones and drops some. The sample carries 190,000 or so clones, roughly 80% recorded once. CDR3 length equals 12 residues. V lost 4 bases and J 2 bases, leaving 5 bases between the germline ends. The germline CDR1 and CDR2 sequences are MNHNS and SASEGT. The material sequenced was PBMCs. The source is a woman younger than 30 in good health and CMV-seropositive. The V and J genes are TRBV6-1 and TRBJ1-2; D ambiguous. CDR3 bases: TGTGCCAGCAGTGTATTGAACTATGGCTACACCTTC. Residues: CASSVLNYGYTF.